Shown below are 8 T cell receptor beta chains from a single sample sequenced in a study of blood T cell repertoires in COVID-19. Profiling relied on immunoSEQ multiplex PCR, and the TCRdb table lists in-frame clones only, not all of them. Of some 320,000 clones listed, more than 85% are singletons. The specimen was PBMCs or T cells enriched from blood (not recorded which). Receptors were obtained from a woman aged 25-40 years who had been exposed to COVID-19.

The V gene is TRBV6-1, the J gene TRBJ1-4, with D unresolved. The CDR3 spans 13 residues. V gave up 2 bases and J gave up 12 bases, with 13 bases separating them. In germline, CDR1 is MNHNS, CDR2 SASEGT. The CDR3 loop reads CASSERIPRELFF. In nucleotides, the CDR3 is TGTGCCAGCAGTGAAAGAATCCCTCGGGAACTGTTTTTT.

V gene TRBV6-2 or TRBV6-3 combines with J gene TRBJ2-2, with 8 bases matching TRBD2. The V gene end was trimmed by 6 bases and the J gene end by 4 bases; junction bases not matched to a gene: 10. Germline V gene sequence: CDR1 MNHEY, CDR2 SVGEGT. The CDR3 is 16 amino acids. CDR3 in amino acids: CASSWGTRVVTGELFF. The CDR3, as DNA: TGTGCCAGCAGCTGGGGGACTAGAGTAGTCACCGGGGAGCTGTTTTTT.

J is TRBJ1-1 and V is TRBV5-1, with 7 bases matching TRBD1. CDR1 is SGHRS, CDR2 YFSETQ, per germline. The J segment lost 1 base and the V segment lost 2 bases, leaving 5 bases of the junction unmatched. The CDR3 covers 15 residues. The CDR3, as DNA: TGCGCCAGCAGCTTTACCGGGACAGCGAACACTGAAGCTTTCTTT. Translated, it gives CASSFTGTANTEAFF.

This rearrangement joins TRBV2 to TRBJ2-2, with a weak D call TRBD2 (6 bases). Germline V lookup: CDR1 SNHLY, CDR2 FYNNEI. The CDR3 spans 16 residues. The germline V and J ends were trimmed by 0 bases and 5 bases, with 13 bases remaining between them. The CDR3 region is CASSEASAGMTGELFF. CDR3 DNA: TGTGCCAGCAGTGAAGCCTCCGCGGGGATGACCGGGGAGCTGTTTTTT. Full variable domain (missing parts from reference TRBV2 and TRBJ2-2): EPEVTQTPSHQVTQMGQEVILRCVPISNHLYFYWYRQILGQKVEFLVSFYNNEISEKSEIFDDQFSVERPDGSNFTLKIRSTKLEDSAMYFCASSEASAGMTGELFFGEGSRLTVL.

The chain carries TRBV5-1 and TRBJ2-3, with unresolved D. V was clipped by 3 bases and J by 8 bases, with 10 bases between them. Germline loops: CDR1 SGHRS, CDR2 YFSETQ. The CDR3 loop spans 12 amino acids. The CDR3 protein is CASSSPPGTQYF. The CDR3 coding sequence is TGCGCCAGCAGCTCCCCCCCGGGTACGCAGTATTTT.

The rearrangement joins TRBV5-1 to TRBJ1-4; 10 bases fit TRBD1. The CDR3 sequence is 17 residues long. Germline V gene data show CDR1 as SGHRS and CDR2 as YFSETQ. The J segment lost 0 bases and the V segment lost 1 base, leaving 3 bases of the junction unmatched. The CDR3 loop is CASSLRTGGATNEKLFF. The DNA of the CDR3 is TGCGCCAGCAGCTTGAGGACAGGGGGTGCAACTAATGAAAAACTGTTTTTT.

This clone has a handful of counts. This rearrangement joins TRBV4-1 to TRBJ2-1; TRBD1 is a possible D gene (7 bases). In germline, CDR1 is MGHRA, CDR2 YSYEKL. The CDR3 totals 14 residues. V lost 0 bases, J lost 10 bases, and 13 bases lay in between. The CDR3 here is CASSQDAGGQEQFF. CDR3 DNA sequence: TGCGCCAGCAGCCAAGATGCCGGGGGACAGGAGCAGTTCTTC.

The rearrangement links TRBV7-2 to TRBJ2-5; 8 nucleotides align to TRBD1. The CDR3 extends over 15 amino acids. Unmatched junction bases numbered 10, after V lost 5 bases and J lost 5 bases. Germline assignment: CDR1 SGHTA and CDR2 FQGNSA. CDR3 region: CASSVAARGPETQYF. The CDR3 bases are TGTGCCAGCAGCGTGGCTGCCAGGGGGCCGGAGACCCAGTACTTC. Drawing the rest from reference TRBV7-2 and TRBJ2-5, the complete variable domain is GAGVSQSPSNKVTEKGKDVELRCDPISGHTALYWYRQSLGQGLEFLIYFQGNSAPDKSGLPSDRFSAERTGGSVSTLTIQRTQQEDSAVYLCASSVAARGPETQYFGPGTRLLVL.